The clone carrying this T cell receptor (beta chain) was observed a handful of times. This CDR3 is built from 16 residues. V was pared by 6 bases and J by 3 bases, with 10 bases of the junction left unmatched. From germline, CDR1 is SGHVS and CDR2 FNYEAQ. The data were obtained in a study of response to subunit inactivated influenza vaccine. TCRdb processed the RT-PCR reads anew with MiXCR; each CDR3 protein has one entry. The sample records approximately 500,000 distinct CDR3 sequences, roughly 13% being singletons. The sample was PBMCs from blood, taken about 6 weeks after vaccination. The clonotype originates from a man aged 50-60 years who received an inactivated influenza vaccine. This chain uses TRBV7-6 with TRBJ2-1; 8 bases line up with TRBD2. The CDR3 sequence: CASRRGGTRNYNEQFF. CDR3 DNA: TGTGCCAGCAGAAGGGGGGGGACTAGAAACTACAATGAGCAGTTCTTC.